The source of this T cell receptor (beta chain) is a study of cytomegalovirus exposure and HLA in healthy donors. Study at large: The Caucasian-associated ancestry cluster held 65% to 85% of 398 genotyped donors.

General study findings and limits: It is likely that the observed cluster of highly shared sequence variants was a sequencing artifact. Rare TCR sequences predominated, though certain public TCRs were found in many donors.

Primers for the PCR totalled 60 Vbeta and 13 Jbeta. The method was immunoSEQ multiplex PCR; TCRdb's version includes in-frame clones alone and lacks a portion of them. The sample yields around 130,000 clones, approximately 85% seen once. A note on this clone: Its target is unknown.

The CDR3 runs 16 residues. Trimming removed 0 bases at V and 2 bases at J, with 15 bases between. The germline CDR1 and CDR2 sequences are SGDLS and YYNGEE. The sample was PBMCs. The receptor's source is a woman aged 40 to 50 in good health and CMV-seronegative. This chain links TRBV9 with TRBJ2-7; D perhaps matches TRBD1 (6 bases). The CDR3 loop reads CASSVEATGSPYEQYF. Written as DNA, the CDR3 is TGTGCCAGCAGCGTAGAGGCGACAGGTTCGCCCTACGAGCAGTACTTC.